These T cell receptor beta chains were read from a single sample in a study of post-analysis software for immune sequencing data. A single record per CDR3 protein comes from TCRdb applying MiXCR to the PCR reads. The profile shows some 890,000 distinct CDR3 sequences, around 50% of them singletons. The sample taken for sequencing was blood. These receptors were obtained from a girl aged 5 to 17 with multiple sclerosis. CDR3s leave out the opening cysteine and the closing phenylalanine or tryptophan.

CDR3 length	V gene	J gene	CDR3 protein
11	TRBV12-5	NA	ASSVTHRDEQY
13	TRBV7-9	TRBJ2-3	ASSQGTGRVDTQY
13	TRBV10-3	TRBJ1-6	AISESTQGGSPLH
11	TRBV25-1	TRBJ1-1	ASSEATYSEAF
12	TRBV11-2	TRBJ2-3	ASSTGPIRDTQY
11	TRBV3-1	NA	ASSPTTQGEQY
13	TRBV5-1	TRBJ2-1	ASSPHSGPDNEQF
14	TRBV7-9	TRBJ1-4	ASSPRDPRKGEKLF
11	TRBV14	TRBJ2-1	ASSQNRKGEQF
14	TRBV29-1	TRBJ2-5	SVESGQGGNKETQY
13	TRBV12-3/TRBV12-4	TRBJ1-5	ASSEDRGYNQPQH
14	TRBV20-1	TRBJ2-3	SVPTLASLGGDTQY
10	TRBV2	TRBJ1-2	ASMAVHYGYT
14	TRBV7-6	TRBJ2-7	ASSSNPDTSSYEQY
15	TRBV5-1	TRBJ2-3	ASSSAQTGSSTDTQY
11	TRBV20-1	TRBJ2-5	SATSLYQETQY
12	TRBV15	NA	ATSMTGGPYEQY
14	TRBV7-6	TRBJ2-7	ASSLGRVTDSYEQY
12	TRBV7-2	TRBJ2-3	ASSLSGGLNTQY
15	TRBV12-3/TRBV12-4	TRBJ2-5	ASSFWGYATSQETQY
13	TRBV20-1	TRBJ2-3	SARTSGFSTDTQY
12	TRBV3-1	TRBJ2-3	ASSPIVSTDTQY
12	TRBV29-1	TRBJ1-2	SVETDRLRGGYT
11	TRBV7-3	TRBJ1-6	ASSRRTDSPLH
12	TRBV12-3/TRBV12-4	NA	ASSLQGAVYEQY
11	TRBV29-1	TRBJ2-5	SVGQAQGETQY
15	TRBV3-1	TRBJ1-5	ASSPTGGAYSNQPQH
9	TRBV29-1	TRBJ2-5	SVGVQETQY
12	TRBV29-1	TRBJ1-1	SPFPVQGNTEAF
12	TRBV18	TRBJ2-5	ASSPPLGWETQY
13	TRBV6-2/TRBV6-3	TRBJ2-1	ASDASGGWYNEQF
14	TRBV5-1	TRBJ2-1	ASSPGLAGWGQEQF
12	TRBV29-1	TRBJ1-2	SAPASGSTYGYT
13	TRBV5-6	TRBJ1-5	ASSFHREGNQPQH
13	TRBV4-1	TRBJ1-1	ASSQEPRGGTEAF
14	TRBV2	TRBJ2-6	ASSEISGLGANVLT
12	TRBV20-1	TRBJ2-2	SARQAGVAGELF
15	TRBV5-5	TRBJ2-6	ASSLPGTSPGANVLT
10	TRBV12-3/TRBV12-4	TRBJ1-1	ASQSGYAEAF
13	TRBV4-2	TRBJ2-5	ASSRGLAGEETQY
12	TRBV29-1	TRBJ1-5	SAGGSQSPNAQH
10	TRBV6-5	TRBJ2-1	ASSYPNNEQF
13	TRBV27	TRBJ2-2	ASSLLAGNNGELF
13	TRBV6-5	TRBJ2-2	ASSAGGGNTGELF
14	TRBV5-1	TRBJ2-1	ASSSMTSGRNYEQF
12	TRBV29-1	TRBJ2-7	SVGGSTPSYEQY
12	TRBV20-1	TRBJ1-5	SATGAVSNQPQH
15	TRBV16	TRBJ2-3	ASSQSSAGPITDTQY
10	TRBV20-1	NA	SAPRGAETQY
12	TRBV24-1	TRBJ2-5	ATSDHDRPWEQY